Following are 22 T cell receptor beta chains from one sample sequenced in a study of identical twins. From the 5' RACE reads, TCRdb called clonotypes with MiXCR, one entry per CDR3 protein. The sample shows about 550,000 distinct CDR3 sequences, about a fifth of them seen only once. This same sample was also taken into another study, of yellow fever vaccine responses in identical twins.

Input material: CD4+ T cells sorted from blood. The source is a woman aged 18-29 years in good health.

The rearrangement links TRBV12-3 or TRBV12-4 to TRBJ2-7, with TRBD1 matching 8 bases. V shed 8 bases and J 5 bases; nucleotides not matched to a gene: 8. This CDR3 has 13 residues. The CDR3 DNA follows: TGTGCCAGCGGCCGGGACAGGTTCCACGAGCAGTACTTC. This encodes CASGRDRFHEQYF.

The CDR3 sequence is CASSLGPGQGPYEQYF. CDR3 bases: TGTGCCAGCAGCTTAGGTCCGGGACAGGGACCCTACGAGCAGTACTTC. This chain uses TRBV7-9 with TRBJ2-7, with 9 bases identical to TRBD1. The V and J ends lost 1 base and 2 bases, in that order; junction bases with no gene match: 6. This CDR3 comprises 16 residues. The V gene's germline CDR1 is SEHNR and CDR2 FQNEAQ (reference sequence).

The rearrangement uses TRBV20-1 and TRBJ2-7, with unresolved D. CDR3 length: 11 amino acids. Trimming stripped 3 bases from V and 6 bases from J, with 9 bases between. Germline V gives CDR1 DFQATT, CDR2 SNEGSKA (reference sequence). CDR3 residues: CSASSMAEQYV. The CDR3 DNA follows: TGCAGTGCTAGTTCCATGGCCGAGCAGTACGTC.

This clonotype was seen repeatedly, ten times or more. CDR3 nucleotide sequence: TGTGCCAGCAGCTTAGCTTTACGACCGGGACAGGGCTACAATGAGCAGTTCTTC. This translates into CASSLALRPGQGYNEQFF. The chain combines TRBV7-2 with TRBJ2-1; 9 positions agree with TRBD1. V shed 0 bases, J shed 3 bases, and the junction held 9 bases outside the gene matches. This CDR3 is 18 amino acids long. CDR1 SGHTA and CDR2 FQGNSA come from the germline V gene.

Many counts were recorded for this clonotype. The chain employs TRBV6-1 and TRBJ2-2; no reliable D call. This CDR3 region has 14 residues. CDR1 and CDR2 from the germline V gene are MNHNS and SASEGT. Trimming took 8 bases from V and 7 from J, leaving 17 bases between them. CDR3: CASSTTWIGGELFF. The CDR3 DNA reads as TGTGCCAGCTCCACGACCTGGATAGGCGGGGAGCTGTTTTTT.

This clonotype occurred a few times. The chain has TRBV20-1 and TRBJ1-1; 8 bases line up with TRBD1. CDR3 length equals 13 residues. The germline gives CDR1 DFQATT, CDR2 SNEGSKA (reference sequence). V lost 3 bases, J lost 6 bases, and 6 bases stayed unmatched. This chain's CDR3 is CSASPAGGSEAFF. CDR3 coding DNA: TGCAGTGCTAGCCCCGCAGGGGGCTCTGAAGCTTTCTTT.

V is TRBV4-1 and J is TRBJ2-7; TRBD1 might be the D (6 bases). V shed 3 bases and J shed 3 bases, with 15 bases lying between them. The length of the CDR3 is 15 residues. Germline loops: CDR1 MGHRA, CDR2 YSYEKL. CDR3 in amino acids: CASSQELGQYYEQYF. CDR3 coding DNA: TGCGCCAGCAGCCAGGAACTTGGACAGTACTACGAGCAGTACTTC.

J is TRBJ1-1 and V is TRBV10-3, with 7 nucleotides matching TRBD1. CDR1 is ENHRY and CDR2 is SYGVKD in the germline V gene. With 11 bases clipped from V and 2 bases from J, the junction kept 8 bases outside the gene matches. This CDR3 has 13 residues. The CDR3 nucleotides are TGTGCCGCCCGGGACAGACTTAACACTGAAGCTTTCTTT. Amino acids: CAARDRLNTEAFF.

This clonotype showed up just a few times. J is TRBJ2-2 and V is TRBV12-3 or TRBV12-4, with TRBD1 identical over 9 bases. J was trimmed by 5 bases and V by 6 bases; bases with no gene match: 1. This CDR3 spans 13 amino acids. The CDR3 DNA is TGTGCCAGCAGAGGGACAGGGACCGGGGAGCTGTTTTTT. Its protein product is CASRGTGTGELFF.

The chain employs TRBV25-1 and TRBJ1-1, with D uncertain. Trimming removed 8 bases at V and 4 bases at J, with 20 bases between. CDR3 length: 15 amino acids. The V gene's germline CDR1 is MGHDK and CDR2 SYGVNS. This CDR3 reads CASEATGRLSTEAFF. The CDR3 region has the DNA TGTGCCAGCGAGGCGACGGGGAGATTGAGCACTGAAGCTTTCTTT. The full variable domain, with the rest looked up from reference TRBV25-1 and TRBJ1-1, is EADIYQTPRYLVIGTGKKITLECSQTMGHDKMYWYQQDPGMELHLIHYSYGVNSTEKGDLSSESTVSRIRTEHFPLTLESARPSHTSQYLCASEATGRLSTEAFFGQGTRLTVV.

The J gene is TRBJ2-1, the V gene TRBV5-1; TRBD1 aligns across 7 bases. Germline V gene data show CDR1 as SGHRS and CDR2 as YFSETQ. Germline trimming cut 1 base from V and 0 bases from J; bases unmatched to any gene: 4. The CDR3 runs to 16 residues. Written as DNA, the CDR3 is TGCGCCAGCAGCTTGATGGGGACAGACTCCTACAATGAGCAGTTCTTC. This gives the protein CASSLMGTDSYNEQFF.

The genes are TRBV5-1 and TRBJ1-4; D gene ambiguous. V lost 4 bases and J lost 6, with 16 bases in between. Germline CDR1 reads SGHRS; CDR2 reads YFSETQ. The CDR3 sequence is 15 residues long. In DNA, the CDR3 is TGCGCCAGCAGCCCGCTCCCGACGGTGGATGAAAAACTGTTTTTT. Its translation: CASSPLPTVDEKLFF.

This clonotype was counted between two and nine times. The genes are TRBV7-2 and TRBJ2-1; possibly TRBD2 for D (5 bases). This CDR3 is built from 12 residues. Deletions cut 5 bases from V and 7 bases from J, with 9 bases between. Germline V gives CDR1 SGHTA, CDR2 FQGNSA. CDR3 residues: CASSRTLNEQFF. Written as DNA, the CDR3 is TGTGCCAGCAGCCGGACTCTTAATGAGCAGTTCTTC.

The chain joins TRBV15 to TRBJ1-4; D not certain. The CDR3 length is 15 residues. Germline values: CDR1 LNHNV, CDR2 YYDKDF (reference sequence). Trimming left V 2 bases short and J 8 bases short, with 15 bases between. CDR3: CATSRTVGSGEKLFF. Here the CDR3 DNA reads TGTGCCACCAGCAGAACAGTGGGGTCCGGGGAAAAACTGTTTTTT.

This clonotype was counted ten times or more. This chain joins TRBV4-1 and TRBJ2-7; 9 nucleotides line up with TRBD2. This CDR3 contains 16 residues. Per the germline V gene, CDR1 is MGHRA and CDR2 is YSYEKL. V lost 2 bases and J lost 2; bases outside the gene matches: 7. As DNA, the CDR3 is TGCGCCAGCAGCCAACCTCCCGGGACTAGCCCCTACGAGCAGTACTTC. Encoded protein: CASSQPPGTSPYEQYF.

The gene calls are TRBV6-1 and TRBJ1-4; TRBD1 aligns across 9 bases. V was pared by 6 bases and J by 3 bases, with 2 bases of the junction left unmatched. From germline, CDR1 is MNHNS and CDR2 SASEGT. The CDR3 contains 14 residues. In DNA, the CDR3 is TGTGCCAGCAGACGGGACAGGGCTAATGAAAAACTGTTTTTT. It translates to CASRRDRANEKLFF.

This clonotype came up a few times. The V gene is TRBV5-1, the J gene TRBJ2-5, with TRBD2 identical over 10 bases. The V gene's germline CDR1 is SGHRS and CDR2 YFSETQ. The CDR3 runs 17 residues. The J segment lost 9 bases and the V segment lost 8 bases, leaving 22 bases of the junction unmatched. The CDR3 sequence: CASETGLAEAWDEAQYF. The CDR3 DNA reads TGCGCCAGTGAGACCGGACTAGCGGAGGCCTGGGACGAGGCCCAGTACTTC.

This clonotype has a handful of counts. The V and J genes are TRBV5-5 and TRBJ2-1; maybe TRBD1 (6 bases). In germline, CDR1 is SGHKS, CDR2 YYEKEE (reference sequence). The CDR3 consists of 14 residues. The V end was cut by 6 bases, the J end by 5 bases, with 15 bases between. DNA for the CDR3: TGTGCCAGCACACGACAGGCGGCTAACAATGAGCAGTTCTTC. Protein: CASTRQAANNEQFF.

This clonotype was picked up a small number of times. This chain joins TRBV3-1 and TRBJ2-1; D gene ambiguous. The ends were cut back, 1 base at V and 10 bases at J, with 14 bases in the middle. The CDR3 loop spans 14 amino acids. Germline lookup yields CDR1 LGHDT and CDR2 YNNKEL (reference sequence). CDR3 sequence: CASSQVGGKQEQFF. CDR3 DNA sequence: TGTGCCAGCAGCCAAGTGGGCGGTAAGCAGGAGCAGTTCTTC.

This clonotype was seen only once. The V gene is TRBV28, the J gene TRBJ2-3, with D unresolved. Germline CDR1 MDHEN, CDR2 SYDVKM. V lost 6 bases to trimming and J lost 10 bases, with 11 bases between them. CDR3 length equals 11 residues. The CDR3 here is CASSWAHAQYF. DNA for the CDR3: TGTGCCAGCAGCTGGGCCCACGCGCAGTATTTT. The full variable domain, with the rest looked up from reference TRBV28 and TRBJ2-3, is DVKVTQSSRYLVKRTGEKVFLECVQDMDHENMFWYRQDPGLGLRLIYFSYDVKMKEKGDIPEGYSVSREKKERFSLILESASTNQTSMYLCASSWAHAQYFGPGTRLTVL.

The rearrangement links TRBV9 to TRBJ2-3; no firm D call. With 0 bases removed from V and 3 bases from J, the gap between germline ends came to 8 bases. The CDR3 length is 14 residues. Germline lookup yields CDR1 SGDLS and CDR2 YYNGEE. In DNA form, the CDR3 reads TGTGCCAGCAGCGTAGCTCTGTGGACAGATACGCAGTATTTT. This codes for CASSVALWTDTQYF. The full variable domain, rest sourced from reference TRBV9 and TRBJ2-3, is DSGVTQTPKHLITATGQRVTLRCSPRSGDLSVYWYQQSLDQGLQFLIQYYNGEERAKGNILERFSAQQFPDLHSELNLSSLELGDSALYFCASSVALWTDTQYFGPGTRLTVL.

The CDR3 is CASSWDNRGEQYV. The CDR3 DNA reads as TGCGCCAGCAGCTGGGACAACAGGGGCGAGCAGTACGTC. The V call is TRBV5-1, the J call TRBJ2-7, with 7 bases identical to TRBD1. Germline loops: CDR1 SGHRS, CDR2 YFSETQ. J was trimmed by 6 bases and V by 3 bases; bases with no gene match: 6. The CDR3 totals 13 residues.